This T cell receptor (beta chain) was captured in a study of tissue T cells after allogeneic stem cell transplantation. Study-level background: Four unmodified and three CD34-selected T-cell-depleted grafts went to graft-versus-host disease patients. Pre-transplant PBMCs were recipient-derived, available from four or five GVHD patients. CD3+ T cells were flow-sorted when enough cells; otherwise DNA extracted directly.

In regard to this clone: The antigen is undetermined.

Overall study findings and caveats: Across patients, clones rarely overlapped, yet motif clusters were shared tissue-specifically.

The repertoire was sequenced with immunoSEQ multiplex PCR; TCRdb's copy has only in-frame clones and lacks some. This table holds some 45,000 clones, roughly 92% found once. Trimming cost V 1 base and J 3 bases; bases outside gene matches: 3. CDR1 SGHAT and CDR2 FQNNGV come from the germline V gene. The CDR3 loop spans 14 amino acids. The chain employs TRBV11-2 and TRBJ2-7; 7 bases agree with TRBD1. The starting material was blood, obtained before transplantation. The TCR originated in a woman aged 35-75 years who later had graft-versus-host disease after an allogeneic stem cell transplant. CDR3 amino acids: CASSLAGTVYEQYF. The DNA for the CDR3 is TGTGCCAGCAGCTTAGCAGGGACAGTCTACGAGCAGTACTTC.